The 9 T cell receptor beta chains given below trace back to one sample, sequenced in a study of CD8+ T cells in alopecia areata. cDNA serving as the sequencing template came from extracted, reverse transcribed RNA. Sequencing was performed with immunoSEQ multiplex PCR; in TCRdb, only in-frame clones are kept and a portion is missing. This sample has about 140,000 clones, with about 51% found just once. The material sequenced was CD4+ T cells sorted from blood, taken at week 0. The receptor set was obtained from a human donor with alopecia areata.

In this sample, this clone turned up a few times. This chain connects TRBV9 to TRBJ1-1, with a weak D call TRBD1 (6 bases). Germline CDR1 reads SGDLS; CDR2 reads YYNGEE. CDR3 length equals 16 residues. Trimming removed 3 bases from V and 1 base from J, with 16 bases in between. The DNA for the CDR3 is TGTGCCAGCAGCGCCCCAGGGGTAAGGGGGAACACTGAAGCTTTCTTT. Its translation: CASSAPGVRGNTEAFF.

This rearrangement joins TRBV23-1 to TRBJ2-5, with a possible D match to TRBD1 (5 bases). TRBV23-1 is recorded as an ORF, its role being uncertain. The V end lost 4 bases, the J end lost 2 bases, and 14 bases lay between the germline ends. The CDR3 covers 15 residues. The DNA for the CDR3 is TGCGCCAGCAGTCTGGGGTCTGGACAACAAGAGACCCAGTACTTC. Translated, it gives CASSLGSGQQETQYF.

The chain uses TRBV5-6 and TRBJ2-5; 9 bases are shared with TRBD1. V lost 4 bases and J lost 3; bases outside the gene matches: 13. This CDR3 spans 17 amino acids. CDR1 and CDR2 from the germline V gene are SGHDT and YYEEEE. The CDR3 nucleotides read TGTGCCAGCAGCGACACACCGGGACAGGGTCCCGAAGAGACCCAGTACTTC. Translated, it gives CASSDTPGQGPEETQYF.

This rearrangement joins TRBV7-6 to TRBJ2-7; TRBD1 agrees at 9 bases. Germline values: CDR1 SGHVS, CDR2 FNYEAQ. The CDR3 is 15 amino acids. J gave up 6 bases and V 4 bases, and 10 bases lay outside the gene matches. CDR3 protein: CASSSTPGQGREQYF. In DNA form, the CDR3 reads TGTGCCAGCAGCTCTACTCCGGGACAGGGTCGCGAGCAGTACTTC. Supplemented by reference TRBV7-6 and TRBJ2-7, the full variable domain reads GAGVSQSPRYKVTKRGQDVALRCDPISGHVSLYWYRQALGQGPEFLTYFNYEAQQDKSGLPNDRFSAERPEGSISTLTIQRTEQRDSAMYRCASSSTPGQGREQYFGPGTRLTVT.

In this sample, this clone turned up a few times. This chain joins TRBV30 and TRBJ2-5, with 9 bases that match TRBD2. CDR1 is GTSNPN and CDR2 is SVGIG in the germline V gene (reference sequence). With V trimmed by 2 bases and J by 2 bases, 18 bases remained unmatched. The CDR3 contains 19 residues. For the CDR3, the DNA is TGTGCCTGGAGTCATCCACCCGGGACTAGCCCAATGTTACAAGAGACCCAGTACTTC. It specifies CAWSHPPGTSPMLQETQYF. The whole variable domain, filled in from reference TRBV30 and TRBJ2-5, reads SQTIHQWPATLVQPVGSPLSLECTVEGTSNPNLYWYRQAAGRGLQLLFYSVGIGQISSEVPQNLSASRPQDRQFILSSKKLLLSDSGFYLCAWSHPPGTSPMLQETQYFGPGTRLLVL.

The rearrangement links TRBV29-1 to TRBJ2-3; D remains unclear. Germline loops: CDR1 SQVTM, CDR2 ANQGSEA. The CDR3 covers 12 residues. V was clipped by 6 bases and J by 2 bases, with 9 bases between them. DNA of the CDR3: TGCAGCGTCCACGCCCTCACAGATACGCAGTATTTT. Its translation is CSVHALTDTQYF.

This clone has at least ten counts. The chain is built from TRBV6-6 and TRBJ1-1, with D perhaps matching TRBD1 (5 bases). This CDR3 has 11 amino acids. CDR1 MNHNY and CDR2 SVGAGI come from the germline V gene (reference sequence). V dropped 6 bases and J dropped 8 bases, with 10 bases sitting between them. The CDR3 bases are TGTGCCAGCAGAACAGGTCCCGAAGCTTTCTTT. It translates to CASRTGPEAFF.

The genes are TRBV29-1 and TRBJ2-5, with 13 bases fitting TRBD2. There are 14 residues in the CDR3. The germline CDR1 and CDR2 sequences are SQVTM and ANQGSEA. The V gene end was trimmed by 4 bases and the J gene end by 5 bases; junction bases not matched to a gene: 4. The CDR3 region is CSVGTSGSLETQYF. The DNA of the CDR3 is TGCAGCGTTGGGACTAGCGGGAGTCTGGAGACCCAGTACTTC.

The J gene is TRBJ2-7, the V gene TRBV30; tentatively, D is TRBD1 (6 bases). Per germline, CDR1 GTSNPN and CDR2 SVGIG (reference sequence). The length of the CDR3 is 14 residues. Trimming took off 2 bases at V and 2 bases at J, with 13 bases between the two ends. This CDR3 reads CAWSSPGAAYEQYF. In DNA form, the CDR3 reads TGTGCCTGGAGTTCCCCAGGGGCCGCCTACGAGCAGTACTTC.